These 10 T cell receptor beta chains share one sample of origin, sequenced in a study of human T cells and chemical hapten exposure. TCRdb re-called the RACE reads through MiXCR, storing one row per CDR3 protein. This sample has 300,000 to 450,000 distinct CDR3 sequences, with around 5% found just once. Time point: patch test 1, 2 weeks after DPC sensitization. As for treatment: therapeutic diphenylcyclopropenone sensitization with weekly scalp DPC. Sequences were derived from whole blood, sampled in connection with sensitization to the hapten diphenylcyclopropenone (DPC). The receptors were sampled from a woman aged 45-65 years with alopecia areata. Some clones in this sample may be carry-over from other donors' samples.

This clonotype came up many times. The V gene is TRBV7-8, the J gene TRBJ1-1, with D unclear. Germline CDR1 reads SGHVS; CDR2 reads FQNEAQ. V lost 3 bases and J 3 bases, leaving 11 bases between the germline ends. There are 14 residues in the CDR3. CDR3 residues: CASSLGFEDTEAFF. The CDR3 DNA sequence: TGTGCCAGCAGCTTGGGGTTCGAGGACACTGAAGCTTTCTTT.

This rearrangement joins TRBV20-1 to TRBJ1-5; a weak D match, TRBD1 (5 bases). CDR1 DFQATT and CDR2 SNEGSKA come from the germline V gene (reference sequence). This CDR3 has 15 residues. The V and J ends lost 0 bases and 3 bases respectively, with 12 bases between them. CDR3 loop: CSAREIDSLNQPQHF. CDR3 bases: TGCAGTGCTAGAGAAATAGACAGCCTCAATCAGCCCCAGCATTTT.

As DNA, the CDR3 is TGTGCCAGCAGTTACCCGGGACAACAATTGTACAATGAGCAGTTCTTC. Amino acid sequence: CASSYPGQQLYNEQFF. The chain couples TRBV12-3 or TRBV12-4 to TRBJ2-1; D might be TRBD1 (6 bases). This CDR3 is built from 16 residues. The ends were cut back, 4 bases at V and 4 bases at J, with 17 bases in the middle.

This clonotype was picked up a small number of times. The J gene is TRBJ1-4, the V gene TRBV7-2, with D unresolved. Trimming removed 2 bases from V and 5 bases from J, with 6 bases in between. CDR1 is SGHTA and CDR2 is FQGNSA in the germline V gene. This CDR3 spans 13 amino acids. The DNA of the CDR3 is TGTGCCAGCAGCTTATTAGGAAATGAAAAACTGTTTTTT. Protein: CASSLLGNEKLFF.

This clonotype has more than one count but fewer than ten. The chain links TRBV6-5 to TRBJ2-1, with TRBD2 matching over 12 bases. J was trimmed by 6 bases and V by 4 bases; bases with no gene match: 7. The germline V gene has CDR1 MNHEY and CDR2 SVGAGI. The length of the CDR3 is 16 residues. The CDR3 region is CASSSSLAGGPNEQFF. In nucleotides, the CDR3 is TGTGCCAGCAGTTCCTCTCTAGCGGGAGGGCCCAATGAGCAGTTCTTC.

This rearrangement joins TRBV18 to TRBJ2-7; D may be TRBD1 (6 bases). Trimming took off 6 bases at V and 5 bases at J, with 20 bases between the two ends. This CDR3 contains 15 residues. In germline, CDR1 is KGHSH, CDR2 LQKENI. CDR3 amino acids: CASSSRDTLAHEQYF. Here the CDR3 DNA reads TGTGCCAGCTCCTCCCGGGACACCCTCGCCCACGAGCAGTACTTC.

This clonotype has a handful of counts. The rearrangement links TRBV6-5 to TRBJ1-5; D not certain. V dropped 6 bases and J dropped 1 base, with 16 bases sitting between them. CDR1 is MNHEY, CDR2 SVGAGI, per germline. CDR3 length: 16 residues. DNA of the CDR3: TGTGCCAGCAGCCAAGCGGGGATTTGGAGCAATCAGCCCCAGCATTTT. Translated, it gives CASSQAGIWSNQPQHF.

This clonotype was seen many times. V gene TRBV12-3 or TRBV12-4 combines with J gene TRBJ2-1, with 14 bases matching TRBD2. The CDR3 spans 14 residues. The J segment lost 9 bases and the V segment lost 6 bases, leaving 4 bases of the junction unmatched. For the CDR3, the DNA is TGTGCCAGCAGGGGACTAGCGGGAGTCTCTGAGCAGTTCTTC. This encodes CASRGLAGVSEQFF.

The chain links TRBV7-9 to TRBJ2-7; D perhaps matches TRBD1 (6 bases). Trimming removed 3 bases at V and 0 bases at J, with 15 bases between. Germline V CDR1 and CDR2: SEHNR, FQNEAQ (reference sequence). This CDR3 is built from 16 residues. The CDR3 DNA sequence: TGTGCCAGCAGCTTTAGTCACGACAGGAGCTCCTACGAGCAGTACTTC. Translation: CASSFSHDRSSYEQYF.

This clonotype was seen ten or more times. The CDR3 DNA sequence: TGCGCCAGCAGCCAAGATTGGGCGGATAATTCACCCCTCCACTTT. This sequence encodes CASSQDWADNSPLHF. The chain has TRBV4-1 and TRBJ1-6; D not certain. The CDR3 has 15 residues. With 0 bases removed from V and 5 bases from J, the gap between germline ends came to 8 bases. Per germline, CDR1 MGHRA and CDR2 YSYEKL.